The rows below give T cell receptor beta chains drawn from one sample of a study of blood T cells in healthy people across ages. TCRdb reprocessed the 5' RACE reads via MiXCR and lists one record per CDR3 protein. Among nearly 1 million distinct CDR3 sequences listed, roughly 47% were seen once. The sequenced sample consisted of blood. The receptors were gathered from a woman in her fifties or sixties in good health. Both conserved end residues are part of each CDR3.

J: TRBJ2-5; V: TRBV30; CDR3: CAWSPGLAGPGGETQYF
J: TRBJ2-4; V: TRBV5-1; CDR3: CASSSVLSAKNIQYF
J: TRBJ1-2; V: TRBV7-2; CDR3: CASSLVAGGGYTF
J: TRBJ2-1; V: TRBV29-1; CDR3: CSVEHKQGRNEQFF
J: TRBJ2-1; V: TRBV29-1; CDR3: CSGKPGLAGNEQFF
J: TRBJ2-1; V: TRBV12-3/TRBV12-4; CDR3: CASRLAGGTYEQFF
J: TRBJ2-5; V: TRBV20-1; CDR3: CSARLAGTGEQYF
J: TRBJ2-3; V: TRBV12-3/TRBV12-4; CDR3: CATLSLAGADTQYF
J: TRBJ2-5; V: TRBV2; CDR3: CASSGTSNFQETQYF
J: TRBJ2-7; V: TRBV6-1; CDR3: CASSEGPQDYEQYF
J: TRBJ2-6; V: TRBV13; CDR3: CASSSLRKREYGANVLTF
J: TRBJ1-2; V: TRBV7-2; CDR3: CASSPEGGYGYTF
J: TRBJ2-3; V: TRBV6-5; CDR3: CASSYSMFRRLAGGKMDTQYF
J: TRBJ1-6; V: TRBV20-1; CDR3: CSASAGTGVSPLHF
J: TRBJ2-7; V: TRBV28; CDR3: CASNAHGGINYEQYF
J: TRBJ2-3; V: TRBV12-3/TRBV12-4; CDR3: CASSFPGLASTDTQYF
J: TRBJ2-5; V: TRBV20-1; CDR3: CSAKTKPGRGEQYF
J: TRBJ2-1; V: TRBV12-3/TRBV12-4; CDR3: CASSFLGTGGSEQFF
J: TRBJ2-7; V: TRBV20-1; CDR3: CSARPPSNRGYEQYF
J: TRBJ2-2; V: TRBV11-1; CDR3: CASSWRQIGTGNTGELFF
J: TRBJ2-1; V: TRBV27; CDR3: CASSTRVAGVGPGGDEQFF
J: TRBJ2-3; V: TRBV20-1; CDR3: CSALPGLAGDGTQYF
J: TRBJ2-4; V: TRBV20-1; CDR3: CSAMSTSGARNIQYF
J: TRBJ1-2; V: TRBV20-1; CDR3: CSANDNLEGGYTF
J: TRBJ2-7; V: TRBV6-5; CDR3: CASSPSISYEQYF
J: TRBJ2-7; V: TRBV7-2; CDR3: CASSSTGSLAYPSYEQYF
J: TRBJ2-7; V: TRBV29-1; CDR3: CSAARDPGEQYF
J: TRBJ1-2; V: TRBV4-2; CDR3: CASSQEMRDYGYTF